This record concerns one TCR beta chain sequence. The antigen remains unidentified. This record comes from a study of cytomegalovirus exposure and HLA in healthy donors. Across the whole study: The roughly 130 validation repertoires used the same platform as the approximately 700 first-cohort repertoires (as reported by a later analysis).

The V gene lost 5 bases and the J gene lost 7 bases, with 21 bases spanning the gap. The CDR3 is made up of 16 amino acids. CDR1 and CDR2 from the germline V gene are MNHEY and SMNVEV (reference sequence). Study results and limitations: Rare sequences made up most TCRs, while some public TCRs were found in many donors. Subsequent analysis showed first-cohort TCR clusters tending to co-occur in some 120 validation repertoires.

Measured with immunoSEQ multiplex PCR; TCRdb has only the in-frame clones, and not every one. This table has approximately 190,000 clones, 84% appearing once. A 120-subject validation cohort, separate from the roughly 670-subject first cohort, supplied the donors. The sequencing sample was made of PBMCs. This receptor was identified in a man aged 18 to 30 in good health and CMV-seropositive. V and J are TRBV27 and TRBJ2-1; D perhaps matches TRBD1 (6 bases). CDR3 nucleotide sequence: TGTGCCAGCAGTACCCAGGGGCGGGCGGTGGGGAATGAGCAGTTCTTC. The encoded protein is CASSTQGRAVGNEQFF.